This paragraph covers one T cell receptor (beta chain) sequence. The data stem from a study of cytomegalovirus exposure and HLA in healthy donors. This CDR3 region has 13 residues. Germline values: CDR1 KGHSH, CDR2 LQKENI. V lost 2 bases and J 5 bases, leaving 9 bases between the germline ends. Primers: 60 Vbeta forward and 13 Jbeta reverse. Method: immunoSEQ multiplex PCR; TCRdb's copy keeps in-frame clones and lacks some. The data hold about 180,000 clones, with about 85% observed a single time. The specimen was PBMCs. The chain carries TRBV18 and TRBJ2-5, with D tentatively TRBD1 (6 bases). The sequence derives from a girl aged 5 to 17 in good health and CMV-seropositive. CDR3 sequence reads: CASSPSGEETQYF. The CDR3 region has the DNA TGTGCCAGCTCACCATCAGGGGAGGAGACCCAGTACTTC.